The 29 T cell receptor beta chains given below trace back to one sample, sequenced in a study of ipilimumab plus nivolumab after autologous stem cell transplantation. The assay was immunoSEQ multiplex PCR, and TCRdb's table has in-frame clones only and misses some. This sample carries about 25,000 clones, about 86% of them seen once, and the ten largest clones take 5.2%. The sequencing used PBMCs, collected in a trial of ipilimumab plus nivolumab as post-transplant consolidation. These receptors all come from a male donor with diffuse large B-cell lymphoma.

The chain carries TRBV4-3 and TRBJ2-3; D gene uncertain. Trimming took 4 bases from V and 6 from J, leaving 11 bases between them. Germline values: CDR1 LGHNA, CDR2 YSLEER. The CDR3 length is 13 residues. CDR3: CASSLSRMDTQYF. The CDR3 coding sequence is TGCGCCAGCAGCCTCTCCCGGATGGATACGCAGTATTTT.

The chain couples TRBV19 to TRBJ2-6, with D hard to call. This CDR3 contains 17 residues. The germline V gene has CDR1 LNHDA and CDR2 SQIVND (reference sequence). The V and J ends lost 3 bases and 1 base respectively, with 13 bases between them. The CDR3 loop is CASSIRDAGSGANVLTF. CDR3 DNA sequence: TGTGCCAGTAGTATTCGAGACGCTGGATCTGGGGCCAACGTCCTGACTTTC.

The chain joins TRBV6-5 to TRBJ2-5; 9 bases line up with TRBD1. CDR1 MNHEY and CDR2 SVGAGI come from the germline V gene. The CDR3 has 14 amino acids. J was trimmed by 6 bases and V by 1 base; bases with no gene match: 3. CDR3 sequence: CASSYWGTGKTQYF. DNA of the CDR3: TGTGCCAGCAGTTACTGGGGGACAGGGAAGACCCAGTACTTC.

This clone appeared once. The CDR3 DNA reads TGTGCCAGCAGCTTAAGAGGGGGGACAGGGGGCGGAACTGAAGCTTTCTTT. Translating gives CASSLRGGTGGGTEAFF. The chain employs TRBV7-2 and TRBJ1-1; 12 bases are shared with TRBD1. From germline, CDR1 is SGHTA and CDR2 FQGNSA. The V segment lost 2 bases and the J segment 5 bases; nucleotides outside the gene matches: 9. The CDR3 sequence is 17 residues long.

This rearrangement joins TRBV6-5 to TRBJ2-7; 7 nucleotides align to TRBD2. The J segment lost 4 bases and the V segment lost 8 bases, leaving 11 bases of the junction unmatched. CDR3 length: 14 amino acids. CDR1 is MNHEY and CDR2 is SVGAGI in the germline V gene. The CDR3 loop reads CASLLLAAPYEQYF. The DNA of the CDR3 is TGTGCCAGCCTACTTCTAGCGGCACCTTACGAGCAGTACTTC.

The chain uses TRBV6-1 and TRBJ2-3; maybe TRBD1 (6 bases). V was cut by 3 bases and J by 4 bases, with 11 bases left in between. Germline V CDR1 and CDR2: MNHNS, SASEGT. This CDR3 contains 14 residues. The CDR3 reads CASSEGAGADTQYF. The CDR3 DNA reads TGTGCCAGCAGTGAGGGGGCAGGAGCAGATACGCAGTATTTT.

The chain is built from TRBV5-6 and TRBJ1-2, with D tentatively TRBD1 (5 bases). This CDR3 is 13 amino acids long. Germline loops: CDR1 SGHDT, CDR2 YYEEEE. Deletions cut 0 bases from V and 8 bases from J, with 11 bases between. The CDR3 is CASSLAKRGGYTF. CDR3 sequence (DNA): TGTGCCAGCAGCTTGGCCAAGAGGGGCGGCTACACCTTC.

V gene TRBV11-3 combines with J gene TRBJ2-1; D perhaps matches TRBD2 (6 bases). Germline V gene lookup returns CDR1 SGHNT and CDR2 YENEEA. The CDR3 is 15 amino acids. V lost 1 base, J lost 4 bases, and 11 bases lay in between. The CDR3 DNA is TGTGCCAGCAGCTTAGGCACGGGAGTATACAATGAGCAGTTCTTC. Residues: CASSLGTGVYNEQFF. Supplemented by reference TRBV11-3 and TRBJ2-1, the full variable domain reads EAGVVQSPRYKIIEKKQPVAFWCNPISGHNTLYWYLQNLGQGPELLIRYENEEAVDDSQLPKDRFSAERLKGVDSTLKIQPAELGDSAVYLCASSLGTGVYNEQFFGPGTRLTVL.

In this sample, this clone turned up once. V and J are TRBV5-6 and TRBJ1-1, with D unresolved. Trimming shortened V by 2 bases and J by 0 bases, and 5 bases separated the two germline ends. This CDR3 contains 13 residues. The V gene's germline CDR1 is SGHDT and CDR2 YYEEEE. CDR3 protein: CASSLELNTEAFF. The CDR3 region has the DNA TGTGCCAGCAGCTTAGAGCTGAACACTGAAGCTTTCTTT.

V gene TRBV5-5 combines with J gene TRBJ2-7; D might be TRBD2 (6 bases). Looked up from germline, CDR1 is SGHKS and CDR2 is YYEKEE (reference sequence). V was trimmed by 4 bases and J by 6 bases, leaving 20 bases between them. There are 15 residues in the CDR3. The CDR3 loop is CASSQGWRRDGEQYF. The CDR3 bases are TGTGCCAGCAGCCAAGGGTGGCGGAGGGATGGCGAGCAGTACTTC.

V is TRBV10-3 and J is TRBJ1-6; D is undetermined. V was pared by 2 bases and J by 4 bases, with 6 bases between. CDR1 is ENHRY, CDR2 SYGVKD, per germline. CDR3 length: 14 residues. The CDR3 coding sequence is TGTGCCATCAGTGAGAGGACTTATAATTCACCCCTCCACTTT. It encodes CAISERTYNSPLHF.

V usage is TRBV5-1 and J usage is TRBJ2-5; TRBD2 matches 8 bases. Germline lookup yields CDR1 SGHRS and CDR2 YFSETQ. Unmatched junction bases numbered 0, after V lost 1 base and J lost 1 base. This CDR3 contains 14 residues. The CDR3 spells CASSLTSGQETQYF. CDR3 in DNA: TGCGCCAGCAGCTTGACTAGCGGCCAAGAGACCCAGTACTTC.

The rearrangement joins TRBV4-3 to TRBJ2-7; D remains unclear. The CDR3 length is 14 residues. Deletions cut 0 bases from V and 0 bases from J, with 6 bases between. In germline, CDR1 is LGHNA, CDR2 YSLEER. In DNA, the CDR3 is TGCGCCAGCAGCCAAGAGCAGCGCTCCTACGAGCAGTACTTC. Protein product: CASSQEQRSYEQYF.

The V and J genes are TRBV4-1 and TRBJ1-4; no clear D gene. CDR3 size: 13 residues. V lost 5 bases and J lost 8, with 12 bases in between. Germline lookup yields CDR1 MGHRA and CDR2 YSYEKL. The CDR3 reads CASSAGLGEKLFF. CDR3 bases: TGCGCCAGCAGCGCAGGCCTGGGAGAAAAACTGTTTTTT.

This chain uses TRBV7-5 with TRBJ2-1; TRBD2 is the table's D call and was not checked against the DNA. TRBV7-5 constitutes a pseudogene. This CDR3 region has 18 residues. In DNA form, the CDR3 reads TGTGTCAGAAGCTTGTGGCGGGGGGGCCTGGAAAACGACAATGAGCAGTTCTTC. Translation gives CVRSLWRGGLENDNEQFF.

A remark on this clone: Other DNA sequences in the same sample also yield this CDR3. The chain employs TRBV9 and TRBJ2-7; D perhaps matches TRBD1 (5 bases). CDR1 and CDR2 from the germline V gene are SGDLS and YYNGEE. V was shortened by 3 bases and J by 2 bases, with 9 bases between the two germline ends. This CDR3 region has 13 residues. CDR3 region: CASSAQGAYEQYF. CDR3 DNA sequence: TGTGCCAGCAGCGCTCAGGGTGCCTACGAGCAGTACTTC.

This clone was detected once. The chain combines TRBV30 with TRBJ2-2; D not certain. The length of the CDR3 is 13 residues. Per germline, CDR1 GTSNPN and CDR2 SVGIG (reference sequence). The V end lost 3 bases, the J end lost 2 bases, and 7 bases lay between the germline ends. CDR3 amino acids: CAWRHINTGELFF. The CDR3 DNA reads TGTGCCTGGAGACATATTAACACCGGGGAGCTGTTTTTT.

The chain carries TRBV19 and TRBJ1-2; TRBD1 agrees at 7 bases. The CDR3 runs to 14 residues. Looked up from germline, CDR1 is LNHDA and CDR2 is SQIVND (reference sequence). The V and J ends lost 4 bases and 2 bases, in that order; junction bases with no gene match: 4. The CDR3 region is CASSTTTGNYGYTF. The CDR3 bases are TGTGCCAGTAGTACCACGACAGGGAACTATGGCTACACCTTC.

This chain joins TRBV7-9 and TRBJ2-5, with a weak D call TRBD2 (5 bases). The DNA end is a closer match to TRBJ2-7, so the J assignment may be wrong. This CDR3 spans 16 amino acids. Germline V CDR1 and CDR2: SEHNR, FQNEAQ (reference sequence). CDR3 amino acids: CASSLLGEAPEDEQYF. For the CDR3, the DNA is TGTGCCAGCAGCTTACTCGGGGAAGCGCCTGAGGACGAGCAGTACTTC.

The chain recombines TRBV11-2 with TRBJ2-3; D possibly corresponds to TRBD2 (6 bases). This CDR3 has 13 amino acids. Germline lookup yields CDR1 SGHAT and CDR2 FQNNGV. The V and J ends lost 5 bases and 7 bases respectively, with 13 bases between them. In DNA form, the CDR3 reads TGTGCCAGCAGCGTAGGACTAAGAAATACGCAGTATTTT. Amino acid sequence: CASSVGLRNTQYF.

The chain links TRBV2 to TRBJ1-1, with D unresolved. Germline CDR1 SNHLY, CDR2 FYNNEI. V was clipped by 6 bases and J by 3 bases, with 5 bases between them. CDR3 size: 11 residues. Here the CDR3 DNA reads TGTGCCAGCAGCTCGGACACTGAAGCTTTCTTT. Its protein product is CASSSDTEAFF.

V and J are TRBV19 and TRBJ1-5; D is uncertain. V was cut by 4 bases and J by 7 bases, with 14 bases left in between. Germline V lookup: CDR1 LNHDA, CDR2 SQIVND (reference sequence). The CDR3 is 14 amino acids. DNA of the CDR3: TGTGCCAGTAGTAGTGGAGTGTTTGGCCAGCCCCAGCATTTT. Protein sequence: CASSSGVFGQPQHF.

The V call is TRBV28, the J call TRBJ2-3; 8 nucleotides agree with TRBD1. CDR3 length: 16 amino acids. Germline loops: CDR1 MDHEN, CDR2 SYDVKM. The V gene end was trimmed by 2 bases and the J gene end by 4 bases; junction bases not matched to a gene: 8. The CDR3 here is CASSLGQGRVPDTQYF. CDR3 in DNA: TGTGCCAGCAGTTTAGGACAGGGAAGGGTCCCAGATACGCAGTATTTT.

The CDR3 coding sequence is TGTGCCAGCAGCTTGGGCGCCCAGGGTTTATATGGCTACACCTTC. This codes for CASSLGAQGLYGYTF. The rearrangement uses TRBV5-6 and TRBJ1-2, with D tentatively TRBD1 (5 bases). Deletions cut 0 bases from V and 5 bases from J, with 14 bases between. The CDR3 has 15 residues. Germline CDR1 SGHDT, CDR2 YYEEEE.

The chain has TRBV7-8 and TRBJ2-1, with TRBD1 identical over 7 bases. The V gene's germline CDR1 is SGHVS and CDR2 FQNEAQ. The CDR3 runs 18 residues. Trimming at V came to 1 base and at J to 3 bases, leaving 12 bases not matched to a gene. CDR3 protein: CASSLDGTGAGSYNEQFF. As DNA, the CDR3 is TGTGCCAGCAGCTTAGACGGAACAGGGGCGGGTAGCTACAATGAGCAGTTCTTC.

This chain connects TRBV7-3 to TRBJ2-1; 8 bases map to TRBD2. The germline CDR1 and CDR2 sequences are SGHTA and FQGTGA. J was trimmed by 8 bases and V by 5 bases; bases with no gene match: 8. CDR3 size: 14 residues. The DNA for the CDR3 is TGTGCCAGCAGCCCGGGGGGGCCGGAGGATGAGCAGTTCTTC. It is translated as CASSPGGPEDEQFF.

The V call is TRBV5-4, the J call TRBJ2-1; weak D call: TRBD2 (6 bases). Germline V CDR1 and CDR2: SGHNT, YYREEE (reference sequence). Trimming pared 4 bases from V and 7 bases from J, leaving 12 bases between. This CDR3 is built from 13 residues. This CDR3 is CASSGTQSNEQFF. CDR3 nucleotide sequence: TGTGCCAGCAGCGGGACTCAGAGTAATGAGCAGTTCTTC.

The chain links TRBV5-4 to TRBJ1-4; tentative D call: TRBD1 (6 bases). V dropped 7 bases and J dropped 5 bases, with 15 bases sitting between them. CDR1 is SGHNT and CDR2 is YYREEE in the germline V gene (reference sequence). The CDR3 totals 14 residues. The CDR3 DNA sequence: TGTGCCAGCGGAGAACAGGGACTAAATGAAAAACTGTTTTTT. Its translation: CASGEQGLNEKLFF.

The chain has TRBV5-5 and TRBJ1-5, with TRBD1 matching over 7 bases. Germline V CDR1 and CDR2: SGHKS, YYEKEE (reference sequence). The CDR3 is 15 amino acids. V lost 4 bases and J lost 4; bases outside the gene matches: 8. As DNA, the CDR3 is TGTGCCAGCAGCCCGGGACAGAGTAATAATCAGCCCCAGCATTTT. Translation: CASSPGQSNNQPQHF. Variable domain in full (rest from reference TRBV5-5 and TRBJ1-5): DAGVTQSPTHLIKTRGQQVTLRCSPISGHKSVSWYQQVLGQGPQFIFQYYEKEERGRGNFPDRFSARQFPNYSSELNVNALLLGDSALYLCASSPGQSNNQPQHFGDGTRLSIL.